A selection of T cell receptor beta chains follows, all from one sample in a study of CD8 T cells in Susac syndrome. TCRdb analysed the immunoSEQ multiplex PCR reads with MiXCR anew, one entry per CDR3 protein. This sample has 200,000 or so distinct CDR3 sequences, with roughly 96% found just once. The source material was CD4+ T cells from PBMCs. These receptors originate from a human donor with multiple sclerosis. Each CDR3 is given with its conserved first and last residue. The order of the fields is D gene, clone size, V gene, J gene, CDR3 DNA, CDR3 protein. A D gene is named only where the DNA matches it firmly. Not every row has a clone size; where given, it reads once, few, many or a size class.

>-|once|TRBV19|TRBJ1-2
TGTGCCAGTAGTCTATGGACAGCCAAAGCTAACTATGGCTACACCTTC
CASSLWTAKANYGYTF
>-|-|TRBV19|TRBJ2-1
TGTGCCAGTAGTATGATCCGGAGCTCCTACAATGAGCAGTTCTTC
CASSMIRSSYNEQFF
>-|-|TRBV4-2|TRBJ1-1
TGTGCCAGCAGCCGCGACTGGGGAATGAACACTGAAGCTTTCTTT
CASSRDWGMNTEAFF
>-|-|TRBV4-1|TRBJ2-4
TGCGCCAGCAGCCAGCTACAGGGTAAAAACATTCAGTACTTC
CASSQLQGKNIQYF
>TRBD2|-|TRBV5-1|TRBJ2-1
TGCGCCAGCAGCTTGTGGGCTAGCGGGAGTAGCTCCTACAATGAGCAGTTCTTC
CASSLWASGSSSYNEQFF
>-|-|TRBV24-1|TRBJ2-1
TGTGCCACCAGTGACCAGGGGAAGGTTCGCAATGAGCAGTTCTTC
CATSDQGKVRNEQFF
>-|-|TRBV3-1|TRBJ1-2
TGTGCCAGCAGACTCGAGGGGCGGGAAGGCTACACCTTC
CASRLEGREGYTF
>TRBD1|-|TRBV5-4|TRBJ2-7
TGTGCCAGCAGCTACCAGGACAGGAAAACCTACGAGCAGTACTTC
CASSYQDRKTYEQYF
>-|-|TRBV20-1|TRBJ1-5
TGCAGTGCTCAGGGTTACAGGAGCAATCAGCCCCAGCATTTT
CSAQGYRSNQPQHF
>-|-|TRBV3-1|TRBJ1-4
TGTGCCAGCAGCATACGCTTCGGATCCTACTCGTTTTTT
CASSIRFGSYSFF
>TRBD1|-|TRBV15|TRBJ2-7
TGTGCCACCAGCAGAGTGGTACAGGGGAACTACGAGCAGTACTTC
CATSRVVQGNYEQYF
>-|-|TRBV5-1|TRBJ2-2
TGCGCCAGCAGCTTGTTTTCTCAGGCCGGGGAGCTGTTTTTT
CASSLFSQAGELFF
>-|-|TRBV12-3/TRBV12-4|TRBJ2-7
TGTGCCAGCAACTCTGCAGGCAGCTCCTACGAGCAGTACTTC
CASNSAGSSYEQYF
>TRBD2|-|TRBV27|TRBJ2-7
TGTGCCACTAGGGGCGGGAGTACCTACGAGCAGTACTTC
CATRGGSTYEQYF
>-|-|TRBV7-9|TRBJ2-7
TGTGCCAGCAGCTTAGTAGTCAGTACTTTGCACTTC
CASSLVVSTLHF
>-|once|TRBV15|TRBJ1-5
TGTGCCACCACCAATCGGGTGTTGAGCAATCAGCCCCAGCATTTT
CATTNRVLSNQPQHF
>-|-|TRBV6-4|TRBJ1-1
TGTGCCAGCAGTGACGAGTTGAACACTGAAGCTTTCTTT
CASSDELNTEAFF
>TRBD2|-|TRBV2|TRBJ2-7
TGTGCCAGCAGTGAACAAGGGACTAGCGGTAACGAGCAGTACTTC
CASSEQGTSGNEQYF
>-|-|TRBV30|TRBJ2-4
TGTGCCTGGAGTGTAATGTCCCCCGGCAGACTAGCCAAAAACATTCAGTACTTC
CAWSVMSPGRLAKNIQYF
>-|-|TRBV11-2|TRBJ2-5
TGTGCCAGCAGCTTAACGAGCCACCAAGAGACCCAGTACTTC
CASSLTSHQETQYF
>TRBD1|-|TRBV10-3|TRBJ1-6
TGTGCCATCATGGACGGACAGGGTAATTCACCCCTCCACTTT
CAIMDGQGNSPLHF
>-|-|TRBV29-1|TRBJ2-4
TGCAGCGTTGGGTGGGAGTCAAAGGACATTCAGTACTTC
CSVGWESKDIQYF
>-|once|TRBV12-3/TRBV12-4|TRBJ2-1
TGTGCCAGCAGTTTTATCAATGAGCAGTTCTTC
CASSFINEQFF
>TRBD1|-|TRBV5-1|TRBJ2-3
TGCGCCAGCAGCCGAGGGGACAGGCCCGGAGATACGCAGTATTTT
CASSRGDRPGDTQYF
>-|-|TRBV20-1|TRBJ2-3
TGCAGTGCTGATGCCGAGGGTACGCAGTATTTT
CSADAEGTQYF
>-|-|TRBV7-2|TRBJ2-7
TGTGCCAGCAGCTTAGCGTCCTGGTCCCGCTACGAGCAGTACTTC
CASSLASWSRYEQYF
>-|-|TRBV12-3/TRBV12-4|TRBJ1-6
TGTGCCAGCAGCCTAGCCTCAGGGGCACATTCACCCCTCCACTTT
CASSLASGAHSPLHF
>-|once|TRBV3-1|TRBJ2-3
TGTGCCAGCAGCCCCGACTGGAGCACAGATACGCAGTATTTT
CASSPDWSTDTQYF
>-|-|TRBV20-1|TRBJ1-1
TGCAGTGCTAGGGGGGACTACAACACTGAAGCTTTCTTT
CSARGDYNTEAFF
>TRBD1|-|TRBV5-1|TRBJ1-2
TGCGCCAGCAGCTCCGGACAGGGGGCCGGAGGCGGCGGCTACACCTTC
CASSSGQGAGGGGYTF
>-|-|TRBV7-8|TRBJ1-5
TGTGCCAGCAGCGTTACAGGGCAGCAGCCCCAGCATTTT
CASSVTGQQPQHF
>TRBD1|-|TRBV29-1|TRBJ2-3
TGCAGAAGACAGGGGGACACAGATACGCAGTATTTT
CRRQGDTDTQYF
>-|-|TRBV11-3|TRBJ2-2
TGTGCCAGCAGCCTTTCAGGGGTCACCGGGGAGCTGTTTTTT
CASSLSGVTGELFF
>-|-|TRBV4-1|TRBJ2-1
TGCGCCAGCAGCCCCCCGGACTCAAGATCCAAAACGCAGTTCTTC
CASSPPDSRSKTQFF
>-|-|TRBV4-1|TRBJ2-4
TGCGCCAGCAGCCAAGAACTACAGGGCTTTCAGTACTTC
CASSQELQGFQYF
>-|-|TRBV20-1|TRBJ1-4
TGCAGTGCTAGTGAGGGTGAAAAACTGTTTTTT
CSASEGEKLFF
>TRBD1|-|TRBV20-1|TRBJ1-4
TGCAGTGCTAGCGGACAGGGGACTGAAAAACTGTTTTTT
CSASGQGTEKLFF
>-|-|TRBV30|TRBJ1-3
TGTGCCTGGAGTGGGGTAACCATATATTTT
CAWSGVTIYF
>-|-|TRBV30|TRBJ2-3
TGTGCCTGGAGCGAGCTGGTAGCAGATACGCAGTATTTT
CAWSELVADTQYF
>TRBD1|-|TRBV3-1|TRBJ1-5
TGTGCCAGCAGCCAGGACAGGGGAGGATGGCAGCCCCAGCATTTT
CASSQDRGGWQPQHF
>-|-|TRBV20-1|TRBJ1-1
TGCAGTGCTAGAGATTGGGCTAAGAGGGACACTGAAGCTTTCTTT
CSARDWAKRDTEAFF
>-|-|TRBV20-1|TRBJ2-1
TGCAGTGCTACCAAAACCGGGATAGGCGGCCAGGATGAGCAGTTCTTC
CSATKTGIGGQDEQFF
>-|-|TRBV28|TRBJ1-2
TGTGCCAGCTCGGCGTGGGCCTATGGCTACACCTTC
CASSAWAYGYTF
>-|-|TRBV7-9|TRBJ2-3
TGTGCCAGCAGCTTCTCCGCTAGCACAGATACGCAGTATTTT
CASSFSASTDTQYF
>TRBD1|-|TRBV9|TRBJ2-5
TGTGCCAGCAGCGACCGGGACAGGGGATTTGAAGAGACCCAGTACTTC
CASSDRDRGFEETQYF
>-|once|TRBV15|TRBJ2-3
TGTGCCACCAGCATCGCGCGAACAGATACGCAGTATTTT
CATSIARTDTQYF
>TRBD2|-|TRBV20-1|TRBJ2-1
TGCAGTGCTAGAGATCGGTCTAGCGGGAGTATATCGTCCTACAATGAGCAGTTCTTC
CSARDRSSGSISSYNEQFF
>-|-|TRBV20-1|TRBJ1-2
TGCAGTGCTAGAGGTGTAAACTATGGCTACACCTTC
CSARGVNYGYTF
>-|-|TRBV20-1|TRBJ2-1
TGCAGTGCCGTTCCGGGACTTGGAGCGAATGAGCAGTTCTTC
CSAVPGLGANEQFF
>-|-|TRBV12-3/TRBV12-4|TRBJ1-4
TGTGCCAGCAGAGTAACGAATGAAAAACTGTTTTTT
CASRVTNEKLFF
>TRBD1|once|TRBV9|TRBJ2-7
TGTGCCAGCAGCGAAGGACAGGCGAACTACGAGCAGTACTTC
CASSEGQANYEQYF
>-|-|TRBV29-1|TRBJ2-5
TGCAGCGTTGGAGGCCCGGGGGAGACCCAGTACTTC
CSVGGPGETQYF
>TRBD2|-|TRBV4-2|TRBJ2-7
TGTGCCAGCAGCCAAGAGAGGCTAGCGGGACGCGAGCAGTACTTC
CASSQERLAGREQYF
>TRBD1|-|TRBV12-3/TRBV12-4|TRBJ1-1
TGTGCCAGTAGTCCGGGACAGGGAAAGGGCACTGAAGCTTTCTTT
CASSPGQGKGTEAFF
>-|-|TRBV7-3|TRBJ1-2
TGTGCCAGCAGCTTGGGCATCGACGGGCACTATGGCTACACCTTC
CASSLGIDGHYGYTF